One and the same sample provided the 28 T cell receptor beta chains below, sequenced in a study of Graves' ophthalmopathy and Graves' hyperthyroidism (dated by TCRdb to 2017 to 2018). TCRdb names Illumina HiSeq 2000 as the instrument used. For repertoire sequencing, the TCR beta CDR3 regions were amplified from RNA transcripts. A first-round RT-PCR used HTBI primers with the Qiagen OneStep RT-PCR kit, followed by a second-round multiplex PCR, size selection and purification. The raw public data were reprocessed by TCRdb itself: fastp quality trimming at Q25, MiXCR clonotype calling, in-frame beta chains only. All rows with the same CDR3 protein become a single entry with the most common DNA and genes. The sample table lists 650,000 to 900,000 distinct CDR3 sequences, 40% of them with a count of one. Of the sample, roughly 46% falls within the top ten clones. Sample: peripheral blood. The receptors derive from an adult man with Graves' ophthalmopathy.

The chain couples TRBV29-1 to TRBJ1-3; 7 bases align to TRBD1. Germline V lookup: CDR1 SQVTM, CDR2 ANQGSEA. V lost 3 bases and J lost 7; bases outside the gene matches: 3. This CDR3 is 12 amino acids long. The CDR3 is CSVDPTGNTIYF. CDR3 DNA: TGCAGCGTTGACCCGACAGGGAACACCATATATTTT.

This clonotype was found many times. The V and J genes are TRBV7-8 and TRBJ1-1; the D is unclear. Deletions cut 1 base from V and 0 bases from J, with 6 bases between. This CDR3 is built from 14 residues. CDR1 is SGHVS, CDR2 FQNEAQ, per germline. The CDR3 spells CASSLDGVNTEAFF. In nucleotides, the CDR3 is TGTGCCAGCAGCTTAGACGGCGTGAACACTGAAGCTTTCTTT.

This clonotype has at least ten counts. The chain combines TRBV15 with TRBJ1-2; possibly TRBD1 for D (6 bases). V lost 5 bases to trimming and J lost 4 bases, with 14 bases between them. The V gene's germline CDR1 is LNHNV and CDR2 YYDKDF (reference sequence). This CDR3 spans 14 amino acids. CDR3 sequence (DNA): TGTGCCACCAGCGCACAGGGTGAGCTCTATGGCTACACCTTC. It translates to CATSAQGELYGYTF.

This clonotype was counted many times. V gene TRBV7-8 combines with J gene TRBJ1-4; no clear D. The CDR3 is made up of 15 amino acids. Germline V gene data show CDR1 as SGHVS and CDR2 as FQNEAQ. The V end was cut by 5 bases, the J end by 5 bases, with 15 bases between. The CDR3 region is CASSRAANSNEKLFF. The CDR3 coding sequence is TGTGCCAGCAGCCGGGCGGCGAACAGCAATGAAAAACTGTTTTTT.

At least ten counts were recorded for this clonotype. The chain employs TRBV29-1 and TRBJ1-2, with 7 bases identical to TRBD1. CDR3 length: 14 residues. From germline, CDR1 is SQVTM and CDR2 ANQGSEA. With V trimmed by 2 bases and J by 6 bases, 9 bases remained unmatched. CDR3 nucleotide sequence: TGCAGCGTTGAACGCAGGGGGAGGCAGGATGGCTACACCTTC. Amino acids: CSVERRGRQDGYTF.

The V and J genes are TRBV25-1 and TRBJ1-1; D gene uncertain. V gave up 4 bases and J gave up 3 bases, with 12 bases separating them. Germline V gene sequence: CDR1 MGHDK, CDR2 SYGVNS. The CDR3 has 14 residues. The CDR3 spells CASSARGVHTEAFF. The CDR3 DNA is TGTGCCAGCAGTGCCCGCGGGGTGCACACTGAAGCTTTCTTT.

The DNA for the CDR3 is TGCGCCAGCAGCCAACCGGGACACCCGAACTATGGCTACACCTTC. Translation: CASSQPGHPNYGYTF. This chain links TRBV4-3 with TRBJ1-2; the D gene is possibly TRBD1 (6 bases). This CDR3 region has 15 residues. The V gene lost 2 bases and the J gene lost 2 bases, with 12 bases spanning the gap. In germline, CDR1 is LGHNA, CDR2 YSLEER.

This clonotype showed up many times. The V call is TRBV20-1, the J call TRBJ1-2; 7 nucleotides agree with TRBD1. The CDR3 runs 12 residues. V shed 5 bases, J shed 4 bases, and the junction held 4 bases outside the gene matches. Germline values: CDR1 DFQATT, CDR2 SNEGSKA (reference sequence). The CDR3 sequence is CSAPTGVYGYTF. The CDR3 region has the DNA TGCAGTGCTCCAACAGGGGTCTATGGCTACACCTTC.

In this sample, this clonotype turned up a few times. The rearrangement joins TRBV14 to TRBJ2-7; TRBD1 matches 7 bases. Germline lookup yields CDR1 SGHDN and CDR2 FVKESK. The CDR3 is made up of 15 amino acids. V shed 2 bases, J shed 3 bases, and the junction held 7 bases outside the gene matches. CDR3 coding DNA: TGTGCCAGCAGCCAAACCCGGGACAGCGACTACGAGCAGTACTTC. Protein product: CASSQTRDSDYEQYF.

This clonotype was counted many times. The CDR3 region is CASSQGFSGANVLTF. The DNA of the CDR3 is TGCGCCAGCAGCCAAGGCTTTAGCGGGGCCAACGTCCTGACTTTC. The rearrangement links TRBV4-3 to TRBJ2-6; D is ambiguous. The germline CDR1 and CDR2 sequences are LGHNA and YSLEER. V was shortened by 1 base and J by 4 bases, with 8 bases between the two germline ends. This CDR3 has 15 amino acids.

There are a few counts of this clonotype. The chain is built from TRBV12-3 or TRBV12-4 and TRBJ1-1; unclear D gene. Trimming removed 7 bases from V and 0 bases from J, with 15 bases in between. The CDR3 loop spans 15 amino acids. CDR3 DNA sequence: TGTGCCAGCAACACTCAAGGGCGAATGAACACTGAAGCTTTCTTT. Encoded protein: CASNTQGRMNTEAFF.

V gene TRBV15 combines with J gene TRBJ2-7; 10 bases align to TRBD2. The assigned J gene may be wrong: the sequence end matches TRBJ2-1 better. Per the germline V gene, CDR1 is LNHNV and CDR2 is YYDKDF (reference sequence). The CDR3 runs 14 residues. CDR3 sequence: CATSRLAGDNEQFF. CDR3 DNA sequence: TGTGCCACCAGCAGACTAGCGGGGGACAATGAGCAGTTCTTC.

For this clonotype: The conserved phenylalanine or tryptophan normally closing the CDR3 is absent here, so this likely arose from a read error. The chain joins TRBV9 to TRBJ1-1; perhaps TRBD1 as D (6 bases). With 4 bases removed from V and 5 bases from J, the gap between germline ends came to 12 bases. CDR3 length equals 13 residues. Looked up from germline, CDR1 is SGDLS and CDR2 is YYNGEE. The CDR3 sequence is CASSLGQPTEAFL. In DNA form, the CDR3 reads TGTGCCAGCAGCTTGGGACAACCGACTGAAGCTTTCCTT.

Worth noting for this clonotype: A much larger clone is a single base away; this may be a read error. The chain links TRBV10-3 to TRBJ1-2, with 10 bases aligning to TRBD1. The germline V gene encodes CDR1 ENHRY and CDR2 SYGVKD. The length of the CDR3 is 15 residues. V lost 6 bases to trimming and J lost 4 bases; unmatched junction nucleotides: 8. The CDR3 DNA reads TGTGCCATCAGAGATGGACAGGGGGTATTCTATGGCTACACCTTC. Encoded protein: CAIRDGQGVFYGYTF.

V and J are TRBV9 and TRBJ1-1, with D perhaps matching TRBD1 (5 bases). Germline assignment: CDR1 SGDLS and CDR2 YYNGEE. Trimming pared 4 bases from V and 8 bases from J, leaving 18 bases between. The CDR3 loop spans 14 amino acids. As DNA, the CDR3 is TGTGCCAGCAGCCACGGAGGGACTCTCACCGAAGCTTTCTTT. Translating gives CASSHGGTLTEAFF.

This clonotype was counted only a few times. V is TRBV6-1 and J is TRBJ2-5; 7 bases align to TRBD1. Germline values: CDR1 MNHNS, CDR2 SASEGT. Losses at the gene ends were 5 bases for V and 2 bases for J; bases not matched to a gene: 5. The CDR3 has 14 residues. Here the CDR3 reads CASSTGTAQETQYF. CDR3 DNA sequence: TGTGCCAGCAGTACCGGGACAGCACAAGAGACCCAGTACTTC.

Turning to this clonotype: A much larger clone lies a single base off, so this may be a read error. The V gene is TRBV29-1, the J gene TRBJ1-2, with D possibly matching TRBD1 (5 bases). The CDR3 is 13 amino acids. Germline CDR1 and CDR2: SQVTM and ANQGSEA. The CDR3 loop is CGVLGQGDYGYTF. In DNA, the CDR3 is TGCGGCGTCCTGGGGCAGGGAGACTATGGCTACACCTTC.

A few counts support this clonotype. This chain links TRBV7-9 with TRBJ1-6; D not resolved. The germline CDR1 and CDR2 sequences are SEHNR and FQNEAQ (reference sequence). With 6 bases removed from V and 0 bases from J, the gap between germline ends came to 12 bases. The CDR3 has 16 amino acids. The CDR3 DNA is TGTGCCAGCAGTGAACGGGTTAGCTCCTATAATTCACCCCTCCACTTT. Its protein product is CASSERVSSYNSPLHF. The whole variable domain, remainder taken from reference TRBV7-9 and TRBJ1-6, is DTGVSQNPRHKITKRGQNVTFRCDPISEHNRLYWYRQTLGQGPEFLTYFQNEAQLEKSRLLSDRFSAERPKGSFSTLEIQRTEQGDSAMYLCASSERVSSYNSPLHFGNGTRLTVT.

This clonotype came up a few times. This chain joins TRBV5-1 and TRBJ1-2; D gene uncertain. This CDR3 contains 15 residues. The V and J ends lost 4 bases and 3 bases respectively, with 16 bases between them. CDR1 is SGHRS and CDR2 is YFSETQ in the germline V gene. CDR3 in DNA: TGCGCCAGCAGCCCGCTAGAGGACGACCACTATGGCTACACCTTC. Its translation: CASSPLEDDHYGYTF.

This clonotype was detected only a few times. This chain links TRBV20-1 with TRBJ1-4; tentatively, D is TRBD1 (5 bases). CDR3 length equals 14 residues. Germline assignment: CDR1 DFQATT and CDR2 SNEGSKA (reference sequence). The V gene lost 0 bases and the J gene lost 3 bases, with 8 bases spanning the gap. In nucleotides, the CDR3 is TGCAGTGCTAGAGACAGGGACGCTAATGAAAAACTGTTTTTT. Residues: CSARDRDANEKLFF.

This clonotype was seen just once. The chain employs TRBV10-3 and TRBJ1-4, with TRBD1 matching over 9 bases. Germline V lookup: CDR1 ENHRY, CDR2 SYGVKD. This CDR3 has 14 residues. V shed 6 bases and J 7 bases; nucleotides not matched to a gene: 6. The CDR3 DNA follows: TGTGCCATCAGAGGGACAGGGCGTACTGAAAAACTGTTTTTT. Its translation: CAIRGTGRTEKLFF.

This chain's CDR3 is CASSQEPRTYGYTF. CDR3 DNA sequence: TGCGCCAGCAGCCAAGAACCGCGAACCTATGGCTACACCTTC. V is TRBV4-3 and J is TRBJ1-2; D uncertain. This CDR3 has 14 amino acids. The germline V and J ends were trimmed by 0 bases and 4 bases, with 9 bases remaining between them. Germline-derived CDR1 and CDR2 are LGHNA and YSLEER.

For the CDR3, the DNA is TGTGCCAGCAGCTTAGCGCGAACTAGCGGACAGTACTTC. It yields the protein CASSLARTSGQYF. The rearrangement links TRBV7-2 to TRBJ2-7; 8 bases align to TRBD2. CDR1 is SGHTA, CDR2 FQGNSA, per germline. The CDR3 length is 13 residues. Germline trimming cut 0 bases from V and 10 bases from J; bases unmatched to any gene: 5.

The chain combines TRBV7-8 with TRBJ1-1; the match to TRBD1 covers 11 bases. Germline CDR1 and CDR2: SGHVS and FQNEAQ. The junction had 4 bases not matched to a gene; V was cut back by 5 bases and J by 11 bases. The CDR3 runs 12 residues. For the CDR3, the DNA is TGTGCCAGCAGCACCCGGGACAGGGGGGCTTTCTTT. The encoded protein is CASSTRDRGAFF. Supplemented by reference TRBV7-8 and TRBJ1-1, the full variable domain reads GAGVSQSPRYKVAKRGQDVALRCDPISGHVSLFWYQQALGQGPEFLTYFQNEAQLDKSGLPSDRFFAERPEGSVSTLKIQRTQQEDSAVYLCASSTRDRGAFFGQGTRLTVV.

The J gene is TRBJ2-7, the V gene TRBV7-2, with 7 bases that match TRBD2. V shed 6 bases and J 3 bases; nucleotides not matched to a gene: 8. CDR1 is SGHTA and CDR2 is FQGNSA in the germline V gene. The CDR3 totals 14 residues. The chain's CDR3 is CASSETRGDYEQYF. CDR3 DNA: TGTGCCAGCAGTGAAACTCGGGGGGACTACGAGCAGTACTTC.

The chain carries TRBV19 and TRBJ1-2; TRBD1 matches at 10 bases. Germline CDR1 LNHDA, CDR2 SQIVND (reference sequence). The length of the CDR3 is 12 residues. The CDR3, as DNA: TGTGCTCTCCGGGACAGGGGCTATGGCTACACCTTC. This codes for CALRDRGYGYTF.

CDR3 loop: CASSPDREVLGTDTQYF. DNA for the CDR3: TGTGCCAGCAGTCCCGACAGGGAGGTTCTCGGCACAGATACGCAGTATTTT. The chain recombines TRBV7-9 with TRBJ2-3; D may be TRBD1 (7 bases). The CDR3 has 17 amino acids. Germline CDR1 SEHNR, CDR2 FQNEAQ (reference sequence). Trimming took 6 bases from V and 1 from J, leaving 20 bases between them. Complete variable domain (other parts from reference TRBV7-9 and TRBJ2-3): DTGVSQNPRHKITKRGQNVTFRCDPISEHNRLYWYRQTLGQGPEFLTYFQNEAQLEKSRLLSDRFSAERPKGSFSTLEIQRTEQGDSAMYLCASSPDREVLGTDTQYFGPGTRLTVL.

V gene TRBV2 combines with J gene TRBJ1-1; a possible D gene is TRBD1 (5 bases). The CDR3 runs to 14 residues. Trimming shortened V by 5 bases and J by 4 bases, and 14 bases separated the two germline ends. In germline, CDR1 is SNHLY, CDR2 FYNNEI. The CDR3 bases are TGTGCCAGCAGTTTCAGTTTGAGGGGCACTGAAGCTTTCTTT. Its translation is CASSFSLRGTEAFF.